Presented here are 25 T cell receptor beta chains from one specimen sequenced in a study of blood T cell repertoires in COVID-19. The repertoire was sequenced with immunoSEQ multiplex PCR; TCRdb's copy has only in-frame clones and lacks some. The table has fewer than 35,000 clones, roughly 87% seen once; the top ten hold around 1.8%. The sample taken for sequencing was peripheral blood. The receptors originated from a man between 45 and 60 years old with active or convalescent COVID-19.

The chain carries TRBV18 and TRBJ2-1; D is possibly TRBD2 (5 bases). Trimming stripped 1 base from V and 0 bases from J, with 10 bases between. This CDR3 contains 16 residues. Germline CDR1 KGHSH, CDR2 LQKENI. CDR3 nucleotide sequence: TGTGCCAGCTCACCACTAGCGAGCAGCTCCTACAATGAGCAGTTCTTC. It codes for CASSPLASSSYNEQFF. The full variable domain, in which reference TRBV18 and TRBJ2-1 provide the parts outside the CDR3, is NAGVMQNPRHLVRRRGQEARLRCSPMKGHSHVYWYRQLPEEGLKFMVYLQKENIIDESGMPKERFSAEFPKEGPSILRIQQVVRGDSAAYFCASSPLASSSYNEQFFGPGTRLTVL.

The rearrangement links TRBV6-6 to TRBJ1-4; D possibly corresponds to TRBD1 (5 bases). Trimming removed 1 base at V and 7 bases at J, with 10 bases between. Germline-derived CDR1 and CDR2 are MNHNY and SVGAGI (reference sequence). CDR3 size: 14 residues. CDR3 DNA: TGTGCCAGCAGTTACTTAGGGGTGGCTGAAAAACTGTTTTTT. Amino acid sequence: CASSYLGVAEKLFF.

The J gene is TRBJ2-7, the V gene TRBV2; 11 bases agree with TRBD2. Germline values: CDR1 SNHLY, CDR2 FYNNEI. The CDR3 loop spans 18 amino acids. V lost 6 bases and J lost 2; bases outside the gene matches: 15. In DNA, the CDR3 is TGTGCCAGCAGCGGGGGACTAGCGGAGTCTCCCCCCCCCTACGAGCAGTACTTC. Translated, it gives CASSGGLAESPPPYEQYF.

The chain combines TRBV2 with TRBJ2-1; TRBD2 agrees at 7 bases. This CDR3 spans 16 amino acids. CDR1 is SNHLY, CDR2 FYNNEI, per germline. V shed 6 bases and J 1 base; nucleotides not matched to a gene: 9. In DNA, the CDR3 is TGTGCCAGCAGCGAGGTCCTAGCGGTTTCCTACAATGAGCAGTTCTTC. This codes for CASSEVLAVSYNEQFF.

The CDR3 coding sequence is TGCGCCAGCAGCCAAGATAGAGGGGAGGGATACTACGAGCAGTACTTC. This codes for CASSQDRGEGYYEQYF. The chain carries TRBV4-3 and TRBJ2-7; 7 nucleotides agree with TRBD2. V was clipped by 0 bases and J by 3 bases; unmatched bases: 8. Germline V gene data show CDR1 as LGHNA and CDR2 as YSLEER. This CDR3 is 16 amino acids long.

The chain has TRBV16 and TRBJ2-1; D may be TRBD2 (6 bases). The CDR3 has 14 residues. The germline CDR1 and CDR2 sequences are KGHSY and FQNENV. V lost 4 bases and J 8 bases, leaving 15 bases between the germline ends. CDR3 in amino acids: CASSPSVLAYEQFF. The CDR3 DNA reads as TGTGCCAGCAGCCCCAGCGTCCTAGCGTATGAGCAGTTCTTC.

CDR3 protein: CASSEGSTNSGNTIYF. Here the CDR3 DNA reads TGTGCCAGCAGTGAAGGGAGTACTAACTCTGGAAACACCATATATTTT. The chain has TRBV2 and TRBJ1-3, with unresolved D. The germline V and J ends were trimmed by 1 base and 0 bases, with 10 bases remaining between them. The CDR3 extends over 16 amino acids. Germline V gives CDR1 SNHLY, CDR2 FYNNEI.

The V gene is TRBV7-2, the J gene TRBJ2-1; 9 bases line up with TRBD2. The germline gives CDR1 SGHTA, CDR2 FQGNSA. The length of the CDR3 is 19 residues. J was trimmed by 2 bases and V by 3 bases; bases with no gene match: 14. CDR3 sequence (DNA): TGTGCCAGCAGCTTTTTTGGCAGGCTAGCGGGACCCCCCTACAATGAGCAGTTCTTC. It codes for CASSFFGRLAGPPYNEQFF. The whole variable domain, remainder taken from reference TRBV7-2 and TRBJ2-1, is GAGVSQSPSNKVTEKGKDVELRCDPISGHTALYWYRQSLGQGLEFLIYFQGNSAPDKSGLPSDRFSAERTGGSVSTLTIQRTQQEDSAVYLCASSFFGRLAGPPYNEQFFGPGTRLTVL.

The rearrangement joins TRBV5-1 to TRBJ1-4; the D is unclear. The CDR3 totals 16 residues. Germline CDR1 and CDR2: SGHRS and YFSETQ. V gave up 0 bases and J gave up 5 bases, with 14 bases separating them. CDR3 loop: CASSLGIGWQNEKLFF. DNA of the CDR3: TGCGCCAGCAGCTTGGGAATCGGGTGGCAGAATGAAAAACTGTTTTTT.

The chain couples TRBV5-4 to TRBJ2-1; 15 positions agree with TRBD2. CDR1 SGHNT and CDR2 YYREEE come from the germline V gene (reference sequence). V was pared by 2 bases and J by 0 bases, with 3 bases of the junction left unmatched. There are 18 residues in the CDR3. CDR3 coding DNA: TGTGCCAGCAGCTTTGGACTAGCGGGAGGGAGCTCCTACAATGAGCAGTTCTTC. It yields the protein CASSFGLAGGSSYNEQFF.

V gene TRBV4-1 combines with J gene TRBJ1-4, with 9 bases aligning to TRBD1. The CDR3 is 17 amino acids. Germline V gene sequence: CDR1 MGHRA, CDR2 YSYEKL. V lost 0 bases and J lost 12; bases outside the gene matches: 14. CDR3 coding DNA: TGCGCCAGCAGCCAAGAGGGGGGAACAGGGGGCGCGAGGGAACTGTTTTTT. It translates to CASSQEGGTGGARELFF.

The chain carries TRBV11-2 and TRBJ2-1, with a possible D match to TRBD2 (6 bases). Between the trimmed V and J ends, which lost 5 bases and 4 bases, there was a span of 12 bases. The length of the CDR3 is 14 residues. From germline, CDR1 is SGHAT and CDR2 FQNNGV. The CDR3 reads CASSQGLDYNEQFF. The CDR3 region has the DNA TGTGCCAGCAGCCAGGGACTCGATTACAATGAGCAGTTCTTC.

Here the CDR3 DNA reads TGTGCCAGCAGCTTTTTTCGGGATTACAGGGGGCTAAGGGAGACCCAGTACTTC. Its translation is CASSFFRDYRGLRETQYF. The V and J genes are TRBV5-6 and TRBJ2-5, with 9 nucleotides matching TRBD1. CDR1 is SGHDT and CDR2 is YYEEEE in the germline V gene. The CDR3 extends over 18 amino acids. V lost 2 bases to trimming and J lost 5 bases; unmatched junction nucleotides: 16.

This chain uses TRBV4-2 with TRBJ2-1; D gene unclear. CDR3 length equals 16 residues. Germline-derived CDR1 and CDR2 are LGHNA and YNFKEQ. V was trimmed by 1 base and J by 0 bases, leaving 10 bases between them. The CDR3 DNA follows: TGTGCCAGCAGCCAAGTTCGGTCGAGCTCCTACAATGAGCAGTTCTTC. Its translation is CASSQVRSSSYNEQFF.

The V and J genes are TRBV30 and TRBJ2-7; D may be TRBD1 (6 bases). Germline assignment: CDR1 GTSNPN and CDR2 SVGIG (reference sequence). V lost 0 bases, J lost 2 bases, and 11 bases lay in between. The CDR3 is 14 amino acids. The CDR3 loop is CAWSVEGQPYEQYF. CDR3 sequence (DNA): TGTGCCTGGAGTGTAGAGGGACAACCCTACGAGCAGTACTTC.

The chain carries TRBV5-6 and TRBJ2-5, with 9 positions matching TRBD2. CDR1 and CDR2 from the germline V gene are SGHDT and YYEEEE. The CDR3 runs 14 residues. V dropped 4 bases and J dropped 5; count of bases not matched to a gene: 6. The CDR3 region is CASSLSGRWETQYF. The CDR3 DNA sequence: TGTGCCAGCAGCCTTAGCGGGAGATGGGAGACCCAGTACTTC.

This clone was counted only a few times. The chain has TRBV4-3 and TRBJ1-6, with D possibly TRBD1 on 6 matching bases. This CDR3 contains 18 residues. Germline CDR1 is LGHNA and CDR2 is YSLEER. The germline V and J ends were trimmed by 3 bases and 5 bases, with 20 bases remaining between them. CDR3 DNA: TGCGCCAGCAGCCATGAGATTCAGGGGAGGGCTAATAATTCACCCCTCCACTTT. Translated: CASSHEIQGRANNSPLHF.

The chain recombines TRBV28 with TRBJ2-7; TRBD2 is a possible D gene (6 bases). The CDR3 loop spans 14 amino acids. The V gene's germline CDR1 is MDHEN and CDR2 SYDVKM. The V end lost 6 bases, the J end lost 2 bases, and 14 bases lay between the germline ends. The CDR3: CASSLPGDPYEQYF. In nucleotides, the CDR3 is TGTGCCAGCAGCCTACCGGGGGATCCCTACGAGCAGTACTTC.

This CDR3 reads CASSQPGTENEKLFF. The CDR3 nucleotides read TGTGCCAGCAGCCAACCCGGGACAGAAAATGAAAAACTGTTTTTT. The chain carries TRBV3-1 (or the pseudogene TRBV3-2) and TRBJ1-4, with TRBD1 matching over 7 bases. Germline values: CDR1 LGHDT, CDR2 YNNKEL (reference sequence). There are 15 residues in the CDR3. Trimming took 2 bases from V and 5 from J; bases not matched to a gene: 5.

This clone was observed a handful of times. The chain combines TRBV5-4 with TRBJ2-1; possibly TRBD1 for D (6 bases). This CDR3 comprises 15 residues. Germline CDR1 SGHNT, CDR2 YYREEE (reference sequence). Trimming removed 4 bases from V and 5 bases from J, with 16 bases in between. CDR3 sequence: CASSLTQGFNNEQFF. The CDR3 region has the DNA TGTGCCAGCAGCCTGACACAGGGATTCAACAATGAGCAGTTCTTC.

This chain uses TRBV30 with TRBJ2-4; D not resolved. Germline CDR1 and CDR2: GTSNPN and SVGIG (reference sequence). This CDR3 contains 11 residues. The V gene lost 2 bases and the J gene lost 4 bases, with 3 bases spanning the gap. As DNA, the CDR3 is TGTGCCTGGAGTACAAAAAACATTCAGTACTTC. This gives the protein CAWSTKNIQYF.

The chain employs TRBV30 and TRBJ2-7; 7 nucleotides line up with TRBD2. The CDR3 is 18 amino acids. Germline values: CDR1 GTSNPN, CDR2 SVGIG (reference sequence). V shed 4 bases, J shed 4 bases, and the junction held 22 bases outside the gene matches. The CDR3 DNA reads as TGTGCCTGGACCAAGACTAAGGGTCGCCCGGGGGGTAGGTACGAGCAGTACTTC. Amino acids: CAWTKTKGRPGGRYEQYF.

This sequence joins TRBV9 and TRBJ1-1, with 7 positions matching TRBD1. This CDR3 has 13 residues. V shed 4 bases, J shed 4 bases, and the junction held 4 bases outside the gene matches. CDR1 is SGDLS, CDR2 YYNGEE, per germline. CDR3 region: CASSTRQGTEAFF. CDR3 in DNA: TGTGCCAGCAGCACACGACAGGGCACTGAAGCTTTCTTT.

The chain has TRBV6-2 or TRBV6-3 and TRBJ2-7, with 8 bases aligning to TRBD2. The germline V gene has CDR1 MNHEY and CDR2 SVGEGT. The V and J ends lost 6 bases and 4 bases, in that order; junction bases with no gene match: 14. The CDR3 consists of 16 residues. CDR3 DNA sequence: TGTGCCAGCAGCACCGGGCCGGCGGGAGGCGGATACGAGCAGTACTTC. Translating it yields CASSTGPAGGGYEQYF.

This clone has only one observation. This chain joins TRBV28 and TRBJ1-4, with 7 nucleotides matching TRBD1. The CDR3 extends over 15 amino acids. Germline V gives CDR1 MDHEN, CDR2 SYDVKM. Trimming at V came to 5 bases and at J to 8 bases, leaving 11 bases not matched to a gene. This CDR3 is CASSPRQGGGEKLFF. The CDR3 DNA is TGTGCCAGCAGTCCGCGACAGGGAGGAGGAGAAAAACTGTTTTTT.